The rows below give T cell receptor beta chains drawn from one sample of a study of blood T cell repertoires in COVID-19. Profiled with immunoSEQ multiplex PCR; TCRdb holds only in-frame clones, not every one. The sample lists roughly 100,000 clones; about 83% were seen once. Sequenced input: peripheral blood. These receptors originate from a man in his sixties or seventies with active or convalescent COVID-19. The CDR3 runs from the conserved cysteine through the conserved F or W. Each record gives: CDR3 protein, J gene, V gene.

CASGFGDRGADTQYF TRBJ2-3 TRBV12-5
CASSPTQGTDTQYF TRBJ2-3 TRBV18
CASSARQLATDTQYF TRBJ2-3 TRBV6-6
CASSTRTGEAYGYTF TRBJ1-2 TRBV19
CASRSSGGYEQYF TRBJ2-7 TRBV3-1/TRBV3-2
CASSSIGTGNTEAFF TRBJ1-1 TRBV5-1
CASSSGGHNSPLHF TRBJ1-6 TRBV6-6
CASSLTGVREQYF TRBJ2-7 TRBV5-8
CASSSPSGGGYNEQFF TRBJ2-1 TRBV28
CASSSPGGMNTEAFF TRBJ1-1 TRBV28
CASSLWEPRQARTDTQYF TRBJ2-3 TRBV28
CASSSLAGSTDTQYF TRBJ2-3 TRBV7-8
CATSDTDSSQPQHF TRBJ1-5 TRBV24-1
CASLSSPTETQYF TRBJ2-5 TRBV28
CASSQGKTGNTIYF TRBJ1-3 TRBV9
CASSIDRGEQFF TRBJ2-1 TRBV9
CASSIGTSGDFQETQYF TRBJ2-5 TRBV21-1
CASSGDRVAFF TRBJ1-1 TRBV7-2
CASRQALNSPLHF TRBJ1-6 TRBV5-1
CASRSFQSMNTEAFF TRBJ1-1 TRBV5-1
CASKRNGGGVHEQYF TRBJ2-7 TRBV21-1
CASTRGVGTGPYEQYF TRBJ2-7 TRBV6-6
CASSYWTGGETQYF TRBJ2-5 TRBV2
CASTNGEGARAFF TRBJ1-1 TRBV6-1